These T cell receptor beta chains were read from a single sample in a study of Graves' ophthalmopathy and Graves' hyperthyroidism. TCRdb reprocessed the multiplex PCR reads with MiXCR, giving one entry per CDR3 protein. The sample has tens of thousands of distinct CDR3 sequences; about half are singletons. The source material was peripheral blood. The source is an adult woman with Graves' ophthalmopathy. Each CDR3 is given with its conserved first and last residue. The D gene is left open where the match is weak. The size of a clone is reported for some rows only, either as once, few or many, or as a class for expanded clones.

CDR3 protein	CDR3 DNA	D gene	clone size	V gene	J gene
CASSDRAVADTQYF	TGTGCCAGTAGTGACCGGGCAGTGGCAGATACGCAGTATTTT	.	.	TRBV6-4	TRBJ2-3
CASSLVGAAKNIQYF	TGTGCCAGCAGCTTAGTTGGTGCGGCCAAAAACATTCAGTACTTC	.	many	TRBV7-2	TRBJ2-4
CASSQDGRVRGNQPQHF	TGTGCCAGCAGCCAAGATGGGAGGGTTAGGGGCAATCAGCCCCAGCATTTT	.	.	TRBV3-2	TRBJ1-5
CASSQREVYEQYF	TGTGCCAGCAGTCAGCGGGAGGTGTACGAGCAGTACTTC	TRBD2	many	TRBV6-2/TRBV6-3	TRBJ2-7
CASSFAQPYEQYF	TGCGCCAGCAGCTTCGCCCAGCCCTACGAGCAGTACTTC	.	once	TRBV5-1	TRBJ2-7
CVSSHTSGSTGELSF	TGCGTCAGCAGCCATACTAGCGGGAGCACCGGGGAGCTGTCTTTT	TRBD2	.	TRBV5-1	TRBJ2-2
CASSHTGTGVHEQYF	TGTGCCAGCAGCCATACTGGGACAGGGGTGCACGAGCAGTACTTC	TRBD1	many	TRBV3-1	TRBJ2-7
CASSYRRTEAFF	TGTGCCAGCAGTTACCGGCGGACTGAAGCTTTCTTT	.	.	TRBV6-2/TRBV6-3	TRBJ1-1
CSAQIGGGSRFYEQYF	TGCAGTGCCCAGATAGGAGGGGGGTCTAGGTTCTACGAGCAGTACTTC	.	many	TRBV20-1	TRBJ2-7
CASSGHTGTYGYTF	TGTGCCAGCAGTGGCCATACAGGGACCTATGGCTACACCTTC	.	.	TRBV2	TRBJ1-2
CASSSGPHYEQYF	TGTGCCAGCAGCTCGGGACCCCACTACGAGCAGTACTTC	.	many	TRBV5-6	TRBJ2-7
CASSRPYTENTEAFF	TGTGCCAGCAGCCGACCCTATACAGAGAACACTGAAGCTTTCTTT	.	.	TRBV5-6	TRBJ1-1
CASSQQGMPVETQYF	TGTGCCAGCAGTCAACAGGGGATGCCCGTTGAGACCCAGTACTTC	TRBD1	many	TRBV28	TRBJ2-5
CASSLARSGYEDYGYTF	TGTGCCAGCAGCTTAGCGAGATCTGGGTATGAGGACTATGGCTACACCTTC	.	once	TRBV11-2	TRBJ1-2
CATSLRGVNSPLHF	TGTGCCACCAGCCTCAGGGGGGTGAATTCACCCCTCCACTTT	TRBD1	.	TRBV15	TRBJ1-6
CSARERGRGSYNEQVF	TGCAGTGCTAGGGAACGGGGGCGCGGGTCCTACAATGAGCAGGTCTTC	.	.	TRBV20-1	TRBJ2-1
CASSIERGVEQYF	TGTGCCAGTAGTATAGAACGGGGGGTCGAGCAGTACTTC	TRBD2	once	TRBV19	TRBJ2-7
CATPDGRATDTQYF	TGTGCAACCCCCGACGGGAGGGCCACAGATACGCAGTATTTT	TRBD2	.	TRBV24-1	TRBJ2-3
CSVLTSGRGVQYF	TGCAGCGTATTGACTAGCGGGAGAGGGGTGCAGTACTTC	TRBD2	medium-sized	TRBV29-1	TRBJ2-7
CASRQTGGGYEQYF	TGTGCCAGCAGGCAGACAGGGGGCGGGTACGAGCAGTACTTC	TRBD1	many	TRBV5-8	TRBJ2-7
CASSPRAGVSTGELFF	TGTGCCAGCAGTCCCAGAGCGGGAGTTTCCACCGGGGAGCTGTTTTTT	TRBD2	many	TRBV7-2	TRBJ2-2
CATQDRDQPQHF	TGTGCCACCCAGGACAGAGATCAGCCCCAGCATTTT	.	.	TRBV10-3	TRBJ1-5
CASSHPGQPPFGTEASF	TGCGCCAGCAGCCATCCGGGACAGCCCCCCTTCGGGACTGAAGCTTCCTTT	TRBD1	.	TRBV4-3	TRBJ1-1
CASSVGVRQFF	TGTGCCAGCAGCGTAGGGGTCAGACAGTTCTTC	.	.	TRBV9	TRBJ2-1
CASGASYEQYF	TGTGCCAGCGGCGCGTCCTACGAGCAGTACTTC	.	.	TRBV25-1	TRBJ2-7
CAISEGTSGSTDTQYF	TGTGCCATCAGTGAAGGGACTAGCGGAAGCACAGATACGCAGTATTTT	TRBD2	many	TRBV10-3	TRBJ2-3
CASSLGRVYGDYGYTF	TGTGCCAGCAGCTTGGGTAGGGTCTACGGTGACTATGGCTACACCTTC	.	many	TRBV5-4	TRBJ1-2
CASSLERGETQYF	TGTGCCAGCAGCTTAGAGAGAGGGGAGACCCAGTACTTC	.	.	TRBV7-2	TRBJ2-5
CTSSPRGLQAFF	TGTACCAGCAGTCCCCGGGGCCTTCAAGCTTTCTTT	.	.	TRBV7-9	TRBJ1-1
CASSYTGGESGANVLTF	TGTGCCAGCAGTTACACAGGGGGAGAGTCTGGGGCCAACGTCCTGACTTTC	TRBD1	.	TRBV2	TRBJ2-6
CASSTRGLAIYNEQFF	TGTGCCAGCAGTACCCGGGGACTAGCGATCTACAATGAGCAGTTCTTC	TRBD2	few	TRBV24-1	TRBJ2-1
CASNRAGSPFYEQYF	TGTGCCAGCAATAGGGCCGGGTCACCATTCTACGAGCAGTACTTC	.	.	TRBV12-3/TRBV12-4	TRBJ2-7
CASRSTGGGYTF	TGTGCCAGCAGGTCAACAGGGGGAGGCTACACCTTC	TRBD1	many	TRBV6-5	TRBJ1-2
CATSALPGTSGREQSTDTQYF	TGTGCCACCAGTGCCCTCCCCGGGACTAGCGGGAGGGAGCAGAGCACAGATACGCAGTATTTT	TRBD2	many	TRBV24-1	TRBJ2-3
CASSFYRDPDTQYF	TGTGCCAGCAGCTTCTACAGGGACCCAGATACGCAGTATTTT	.	.	TRBV11-3	TRBJ2-3
CASSYPTFGRAGELFF	TGTGCCAGCAGTTACCCGACTTTCGGGAGGGCCGGGGAGCTGTTTTTT	TRBD2	many	TRBV6-5	TRBJ2-2
CASKASGRNTEAFF	TGCGCCAGCAAGGCGTCAGGGAGAAACACTGAAGCTTTCTTT	.	medium-sized	TRBV10-2	TRBJ1-1
CSATGPVSYEQYF	TGCAGTGCTACCGGACCGGTCTCCTACGAGCAGTACTTC	.	many	TRBV20-1	TRBJ2-7